The T cell receptor (beta chain) under discussion was sequenced for a study of identifying expanded T cells in peripheral blood. Clones were read by immunoSEQ multiplex PCR, and TCRdb kept only the in-frame ones, dropping some. The table lists roughly 100,000 clones, around 89% of them singletons. The V and J ends lost 6 bases and 3 bases, in that order; junction bases with no gene match: 7. The CDR3 is 14 amino acids. The V gene's germline CDR1 is MNHEY and CDR2 SVGAGI. Sequenced input: blood. The chain carries TRBV6-5 and TRBJ1-1; TRBD1 aligns across 7 bases. This TCR derives from a person aged 18 to 75 in good health. The CDR3 spells CASSSGQAYTEAFF. The CDR3 DNA reads as TGTGCCAGCAGCTCCGGACAGGCCTACACTGAAGCTTTCTTT.